The next 27 T cell receptor beta chains were all read from a single sample in a study of cytomegalovirus exposure and HLA in healthy donors. The PCR employed 60 Vbeta primers together with 13 Jbeta primers. Clones were read by immunoSEQ multiplex PCR, and TCRdb kept only the in-frame ones, dropping some. Of about 230,000 clones listed, 70% to 85% are singletons. Sample: PBMCs. The receptors shown here come from a woman between 40 and 50 years old in good health and CMV-seronegative.

This clone was seen once. The V call is TRBV10-3, the J call TRBJ2-7, with D perhaps TRBD1 (6 bases). Trimming removed 4 bases from V and 5 bases from J, with 9 bases in between. Per germline, CDR1 ENHRY and CDR2 SYGVKD. The CDR3 loop spans 12 amino acids. The DNA of the CDR3 is TGTGCCATCAGTGTCAGGGGAGACGAGCAGTACTTC. Protein: CAISVRGDEQYF.

This clone was observed a handful of times. The chain employs TRBV6-5 and TRBJ1-1; 10 bases match TRBD1. With 8 bases clipped from V and 0 bases from J, the junction kept 6 bases outside the gene matches. The germline V gene encodes CDR1 MNHEY and CDR2 SVGAGI. This CDR3 has 15 amino acids. The CDR3 loop reads CASLEGQGLNTEAFF. CDR3 nucleotide sequence: TGTGCCAGCCTGGAGGGACAGGGGTTGAACACTGAAGCTTTCTTT.

V gene TRBV10-3 combines with J gene TRBJ2-5, with D possibly matching TRBD1 (6 bases). The V end was cut by 3 bases, the J end by 4 bases, with 12 bases between. CDR3 size: 14 residues. Germline V gene lookup returns CDR1 ENHRY and CDR2 SYGVKD. The CDR3: CAISDETGSETQYF. The CDR3 DNA reads as TGTGCCATCAGTGACGAAACAGGGTCAGAGACCCAGTACTTC.

V gene TRBV6-1 combines with J gene TRBJ2-7; 8 positions agree with TRBD2. V trimming: 8 bases; J trimming: 1 base; junction bases outside the gene matches: 7. CDR3 length equals 14 residues. Per germline, CDR1 MNHNS and CDR2 SASEGT. DNA of the CDR3: TGTGCCAGCCAACCGGGGGGGGCATCCTACGAGCAGTACTTC. Its protein is CASQPGGASYEQYF.

The J gene is TRBJ1-6, the V gene TRBV6-5; weak D call: TRBD1 (6 bases). Trimming stripped 6 bases from V and 7 bases from J, with 13 bases between. CDR1 is MNHEY and CDR2 is SVGAGI in the germline V gene. CDR3 length: 14 amino acids. In nucleotides, the CDR3 is TGTGCCAGCAGATCGACAGGACTCAATTCACCCCTCCACTTT. Amino acids: CASRSTGLNSPLHF.

There are a few counts of this clone. The chain links TRBV6-1 to TRBJ1-5; D remains ambiguous. V dropped 1 base and J dropped 0 bases, with 7 bases sitting between them. CDR3 length equals 15 residues. Germline V gene data show CDR1 as MNHNS and CDR2 as SASEGT. CDR3 sequence reads: CASSEVRLSNQPQHF. The CDR3, as DNA: TGTGCCAGCAGTGAAGTGCGCCTTAGCAATCAGCCCCAGCATTTT.

This chain connects TRBV27 to TRBJ1-1; D remains ambiguous. Per the germline V gene, CDR1 is MNHEY and CDR2 is SMNVEV (reference sequence). Trimming stripped 2 bases from V and 1 base from J, with 5 bases between. The CDR3 covers 13 residues. This CDR3 is CASSLGGNTEAFF. As DNA, the CDR3 is TGTGCCAGCAGTTTAGGCGGGAACACTGAAGCTTTCTTT.

This clone has just one count. J is TRBJ1-5 and V is TRBV6-6; a possible D gene is TRBD1 (6 bases). This CDR3 region has 15 residues. Trimming took off 5 bases at V and 0 bases at J, with 11 bases between the two ends. Per germline, CDR1 MNHNY and CDR2 SVGAGI (reference sequence). The CDR3: CASSPGQYSNQPQHF. CDR3 sequence (DNA): TGTGCCAGCAGTCCTGGACAGTATAGCAATCAGCCCCAGCATTTT.

CDR3 protein: CASSIIQGRSNQPQHF. CDR3 nucleotides: TGTGCCAGCAGTATTATACAGGGGCGGAGCAATCAGCCCCAGCATTTT. The chain recombines TRBV6-6 with TRBJ1-5, with 7 bases that match TRBD1. CDR1 and CDR2 from the germline V gene are MNHNY and SVGAGI (reference sequence). Trimming cost V 5 bases and J 1 base; bases outside gene matches: 8. The CDR3 is made up of 16 amino acids.

This clone was detected only a few times. The chain recombines TRBV5-4 with TRBJ2-1, with TRBD2 identical over 7 bases. The CDR3 consists of 15 residues. Losses at the gene ends were 3 bases for V and 9 bases for J; bases not matched to a gene: 12. Germline V gene data show CDR1 as SGHNT and CDR2 as YYREEE (reference sequence). DNA of the CDR3: TGTGCCAGCAGCTCCGGGGGGTCATATGATAGTGAGCAGTTCTTC. Translating gives CASSSGGSYDSEQFF.

The chain employs TRBV7-2 and TRBJ2-2, with 9 bases matching TRBD2. This CDR3 region has 14 residues. The germline V gene has CDR1 SGHTA and CDR2 FQGNSA. Trimming removed 4 bases from V and 4 bases from J; junction bases left unmatched: 1. This CDR3 is CASSSGLATGELFF. In DNA form, the CDR3 reads TGTGCCAGCAGCTCGGGACTAGCCACCGGGGAGCTGTTTTTT.

The chain uses TRBV6-1 and TRBJ2-5; possibly TRBD2 for D (5 bases). V lost 6 bases, J lost 2 bases, and 16 bases lay in between. The CDR3 runs 15 residues. Germline V gene data show CDR1 as MNHNS and CDR2 as SASEGT. The CDR3 reads CASRYSLTKQETQYF. CDR3 bases: TGTGCCAGCAGGTACAGTCTGACTAAGCAAGAGACCCAGTACTTC.

This clone was seen just once. This chain joins TRBV6-4 and TRBJ1-1; no clear D gene. CDR3 size: 13 residues. The V and J ends lost 6 bases and 0 bases respectively, with 8 bases between them. Germline V gene data show CDR1 as MRHNA and CDR2 as SNTAGT. CDR3 in DNA: TGTGCCAGCAGCAGGAACCTGAACACTGAAGCTTTCTTT. This translates into CASSRNLNTEAFF.

This clone was detected only once. Other DNA sequences in the sample encode the same CDR3. This chain uses TRBV7-9 with TRBJ2-7; D is unresolved. V was pared by 2 bases and J by 2 bases, with 7 bases between. Germline lookup yields CDR1 SEHNR and CDR2 FQNEAQ (reference sequence). The CDR3 runs to 13 residues. The CDR3 spells CASSLTGAYEQYF. CDR3 nucleotide sequence: TGTGCCAGCAGCTTAACCGGAGCCTACGAGCAGTACTTC.

The chain employs TRBV6-5 and TRBJ2-7, with TRBD2 matching 7 bases. Germline V gives CDR1 MNHEY, CDR2 SVGAGI. The CDR3 has 16 residues. V shed 2 bases, J shed 3 bases, and the junction held 10 bases outside the gene matches. CDR3 sequence: CASSYTGASGLYEQYF. DNA of the CDR3: TGTGCCAGCAGTTACACGGGCGCTAGCGGCCTCTACGAGCAGTACTTC.

This rearrangement joins TRBV30 to TRBJ1-6, with TRBD1 identical over 7 bases. Germline CDR1 and CDR2: GTSNPN and SVGIG (reference sequence). J lost 3 bases, V lost 1 base, and 0 bases had no gene match. This CDR3 has 14 residues. The CDR3 coding sequence is TGTGCCTGGAGTGGACAGGGCTATAATTCACCCCTCCACTTT. Encoded protein: CAWSGQGYNSPLHF.

Comment on this clone: An end of the junction differs from the germline gene, which may be a read error. The genes are TRBV28 and TRBJ2-3; D gene uncertain. Germline assignment: CDR1 MDHEN and CDR2 SYDVKM. The CDR3 contains 12 residues. CDR3 coding DNA: TGCTCCTCTTTTAACTACACAGATACGCAGTATTTT. Residues: CSSFNYTDTQYF.

Note on this clone: One end of the junction does not line up with germline, which may come from a read error. This sequence joins TRBV7-7 and TRBJ1-3; 7 bases agree with TRBD1. The V gene's germline CDR1 is SSHAT and CDR2 FNYEAQ (reference sequence). The CDR3 covers 16 residues. The CDR3 protein is CASSPGQFSTGNTIYF. CDR3 sequence (DNA): TGTGCTAGCAGCCCGGGACAGTTTTCGACTGGAAACACCATATATTTT.

This clone was counted a few times. This chain links TRBV29-1 with TRBJ1-1; tentative D call: TRBD1 (5 bases). The CDR3 sequence is 14 residues long. Per the germline V gene, CDR1 is SQVTM and CDR2 is ANQGSEA. V was shortened by 4 bases and J by 4 bases, with 16 bases between the two germline ends. The CDR3 region has the DNA TGCAGCGTTGGGATGAAAGTGGGGGGCACTGAAGCTTTCTTT. This sequence encodes CSVGMKVGGTEAFF.

This clone was counted only a few times. The conserved final phenylalanine or tryptophan is absent from the CDR3, which likely points to a read error. Because the CDR3's place on the DNA is in doubt, the DNA is left out and the CDR3 is given as listed by TCRdb. The rearrangement uses TRBV6-5 and TRBJ1-4. Germline lookup yields CDR1 MNHEY and CDR2 SVGAGI. 8 amino acids form the CDR3, both terminal residues included. CDR3 loop: CASSEPLR.

The J gene is TRBJ1-5, the V gene TRBV6-6; the match to TRBD1 covers 8 bases. The germline CDR1 and CDR2 sequences are MNHNY and SVGAGI (reference sequence). The CDR3 covers 13 residues. After removal of 6 bases from V and 7 bases from J, the junction contained 5 bases not matched to a gene. CDR3 amino acids: CASSGQGGQPQHF. The DNA for the CDR3 is TGTGCCAGCAGCGGACAGGGTGGGCAGCCCCAGCATTTT.

The chain recombines TRBV28 with TRBJ2-5, with D possibly TRBD1 on 5 matching bases. The V gene's germline CDR1 is MDHEN and CDR2 SYDVKM. This CDR3 spans 13 amino acids. V was cut by 3 bases and J by 4 bases, with 9 bases left in between. This CDR3 reads CASSFRAPETQYF. CDR3 nucleotides: TGTGCCAGCAGTTTCAGGGCTCCAGAGACCCAGTACTTC.

The chain's CDR3 is CASSIQQGGQPQHF. The CDR3, as DNA: TGTGCCAGTAGTATACAGCAGGGCGGTCAGCCCCAGCATTTT. The chain is built from TRBV19 and TRBJ1-5, with D possibly being TRBD1 (5 bases). Germline assignment: CDR1 LNHDA and CDR2 SQIVND (reference sequence). V lost 2 bases, J lost 6 bases, and 11 bases lay in between. CDR3 size: 14 residues.

The chain uses TRBV5-1 and TRBJ2-1, with a possible D match to TRBD2 (6 bases). The CDR3 covers 16 residues. Trimming took off 1 base at V and 3 bases at J, with 14 bases between the two ends. Per the germline V gene, CDR1 is SGHRS and CDR2 is YFSETQ. CDR3 region: CASSLIGDFIYNEQFF. CDR3 nucleotide sequence: TGCGCCAGCAGCTTGATAGGGGACTTCATCTACAATGAGCAGTTCTTC.

The rearrangement links TRBV19 to TRBJ2-7, with 12 nucleotides matching TRBD2. The CDR3 runs 16 residues. Losses at the gene ends were 6 bases for V and 2 bases for J; bases not matched to a gene: 8. Germline CDR1 and CDR2: LNHDA and SQIVND (reference sequence). CDR3 in amino acids: CASSLAGGATAYEQYF. The DNA for the CDR3 is TGTGCCAGTAGCCTAGCGGGGGGGGCCACAGCCTACGAGCAGTACTTC.

The chain links TRBV6-5 to TRBJ1-1, with 7 bases that match TRBD1. J gave up 4 bases and V 6 bases, and 5 bases lay outside the gene matches. The CDR3 spans 13 residues. CDR1 and CDR2 from the germline V gene are MNHEY and SVGAGI. Here the CDR3 reads CASSLRQGTEAFF. The DNA of the CDR3 is TGTGCCAGCAGCTTAAGACAGGGCACTGAAGCTTTCTTT.

The genes are TRBV7-8 and TRBJ2-7; D uncertain. Trimming removed 0 bases at V and 2 bases at J, with 8 bases between. The germline CDR1 and CDR2 sequences are SGHVS and FQNEAQ. The CDR3 length is 14 residues. Here the CDR3 reads CASSLAPAAYEQYF. CDR3 sequence (DNA): TGTGCCAGCAGCTTAGCCCCGGCGGCCTACGAGCAGTACTTC.